This T cell receptor (beta chain) was sequenced for a study of identifying expanded T cells in peripheral blood. No infections or other immune events were documented during collection. Germline CDR1 SGDLS, CDR2 YYNGEE. After removal of 0 bases from V and 9 bases from J, the junction contained 6 bases not matched to a gene. The CDR3 is 15 amino acids. TCRdb's copy holds only in-frame clones and misses some; the assay was immunoSEQ multiplex PCR. The sample carries 50,000 to 65,000 clones, approximately 83% recorded once. The sequence was obtained from a person aged 18 to 75 in good health. The sample consisted of blood. This sequence joins TRBV9 and TRBJ2-1, with 10 positions matching TRBD2. CDR3 loop: CASSVASGSASEQFF. Here the CDR3 DNA reads TGTGCCAGCAGCGTAGCTAGCGGGAGCGCTAGTGAGCAGTTCTTC. The full variable domain, rest sourced from reference TRBV9 and TRBJ2-1, is DSGVTQTPKHLITATGQRVTLRCSPRSGDLSVYWYQQSLDQGLQFLIQYYNGEERAKGNILERFSAQQFPDLHSELNLSSLELGDSALYFCASSVASGSASEQFFGPGTRLTVL.